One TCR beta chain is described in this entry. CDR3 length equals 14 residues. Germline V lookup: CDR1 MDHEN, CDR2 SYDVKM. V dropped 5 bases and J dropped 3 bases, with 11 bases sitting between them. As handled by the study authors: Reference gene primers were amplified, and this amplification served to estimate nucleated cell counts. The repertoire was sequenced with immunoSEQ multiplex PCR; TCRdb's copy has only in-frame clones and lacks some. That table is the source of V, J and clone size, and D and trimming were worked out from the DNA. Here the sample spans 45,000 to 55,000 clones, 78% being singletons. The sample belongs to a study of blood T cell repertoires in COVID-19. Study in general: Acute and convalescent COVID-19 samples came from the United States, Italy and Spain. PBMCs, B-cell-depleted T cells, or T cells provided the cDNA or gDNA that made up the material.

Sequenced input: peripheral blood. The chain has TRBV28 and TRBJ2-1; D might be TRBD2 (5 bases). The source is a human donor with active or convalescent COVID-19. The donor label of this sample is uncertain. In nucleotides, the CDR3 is TGTGCCAGCAGTCTCCCTGAGGGCTACAATGAGCAGTTCTTC. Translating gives CASSLPEGYNEQFF.